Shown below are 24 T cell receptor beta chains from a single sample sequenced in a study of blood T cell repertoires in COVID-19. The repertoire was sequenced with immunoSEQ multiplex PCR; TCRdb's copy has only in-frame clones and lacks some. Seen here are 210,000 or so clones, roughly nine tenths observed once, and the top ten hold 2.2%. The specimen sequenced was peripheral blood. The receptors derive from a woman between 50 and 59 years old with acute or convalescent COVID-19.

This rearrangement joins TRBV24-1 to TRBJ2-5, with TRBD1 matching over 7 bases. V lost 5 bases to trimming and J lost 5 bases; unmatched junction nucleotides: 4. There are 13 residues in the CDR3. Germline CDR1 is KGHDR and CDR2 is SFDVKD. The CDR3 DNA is TGTGCCACCAGTGTAGGGGGCGAGGAGACCCAGTACTTC. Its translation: CATSVGGEETQYF.

The CDR3 region is CASSSRRGFNTEAFF. In DNA, the CDR3 is TGTGCCAGCAGCTCGCGCAGGGGGTTTAACACTGAAGCTTTCTTT. V is TRBV7-8 and J is TRBJ1-1, with TRBD1 identical over 7 bases. Germline V gives CDR1 SGHVS, CDR2 FQNEAQ. The V and J ends lost 4 bases and 2 bases, in that order; junction bases with no gene match: 7. The length of the CDR3 is 15 residues.

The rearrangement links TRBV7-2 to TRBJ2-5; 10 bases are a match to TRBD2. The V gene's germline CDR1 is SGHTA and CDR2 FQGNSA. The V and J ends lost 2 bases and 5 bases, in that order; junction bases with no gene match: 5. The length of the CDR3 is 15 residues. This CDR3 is CASSLLAGVLETQYF. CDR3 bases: TGTGCCAGCAGCTTACTAGCGGGAGTCCTCGAGACCCAGTACTTC.

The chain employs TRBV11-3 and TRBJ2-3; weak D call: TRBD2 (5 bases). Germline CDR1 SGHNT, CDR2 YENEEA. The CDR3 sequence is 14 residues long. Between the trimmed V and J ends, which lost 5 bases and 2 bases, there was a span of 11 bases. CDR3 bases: TGTGCCAGCAGCCCCCGGGGTACCACAGATACGCAGTATTTT. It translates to CASSPRGTTDTQYF.

CDR3 in amino acids: CASSQTSGGETQYF. The CDR3, as DNA: TGTGCCAGCAGCCAGACTAGCGGGGGTGAGACCCAGTACTTC. The chain links TRBV3-1 (or the pseudogene TRBV3-2) to TRBJ2-5; 12 bases agree with TRBD2. With V trimmed by 3 bases and J by 5 bases, 1 base remained unmatched. Per germline, CDR1 LGHDT and CDR2 YNNKEL (reference sequence). The CDR3 is 14 residues long.

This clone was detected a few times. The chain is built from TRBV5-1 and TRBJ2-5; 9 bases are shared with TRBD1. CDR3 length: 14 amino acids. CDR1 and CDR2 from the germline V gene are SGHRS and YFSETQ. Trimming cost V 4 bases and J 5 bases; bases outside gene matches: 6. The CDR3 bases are TGCGCCAGCAGCGCCCGGGACAGGGCTGAGACCCAGTACTTC. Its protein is CASSARDRAETQYF.

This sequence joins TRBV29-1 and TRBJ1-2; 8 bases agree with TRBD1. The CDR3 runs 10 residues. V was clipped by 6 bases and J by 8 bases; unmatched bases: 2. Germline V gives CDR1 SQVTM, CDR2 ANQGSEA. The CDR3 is CSVDREGYTF. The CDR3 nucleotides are TGCAGCGTGGACAGGGAAGGCTACACCTTC.

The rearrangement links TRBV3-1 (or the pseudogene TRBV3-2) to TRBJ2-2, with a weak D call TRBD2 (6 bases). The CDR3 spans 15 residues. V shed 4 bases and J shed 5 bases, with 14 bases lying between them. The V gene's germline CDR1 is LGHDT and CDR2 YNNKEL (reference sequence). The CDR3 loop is CASSPWEDGTGELFF. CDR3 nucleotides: TGTGCCAGCAGCCCTTGGGAGGATGGAACCGGGGAGCTGTTTTTT.

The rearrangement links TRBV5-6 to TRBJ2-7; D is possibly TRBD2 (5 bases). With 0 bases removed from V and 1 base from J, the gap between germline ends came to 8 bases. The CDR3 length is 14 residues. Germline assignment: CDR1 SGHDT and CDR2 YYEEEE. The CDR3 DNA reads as TGTGCCAGCAGCTTGGCCGGGGATTCCTACGAGCAGTACTTC. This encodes CASSLAGDSYEQYF. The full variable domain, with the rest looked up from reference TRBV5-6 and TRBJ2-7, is DAGVTQSPTHLIKTRGQQVTLRCSPKSGHDTVSWYQQALGQGPQFIFQYYEEEERQRGNFPDRFSGHQFPNYSSELNVNALLLGDSALYLCASSLAGDSYEQYFGPGTRLTVT.

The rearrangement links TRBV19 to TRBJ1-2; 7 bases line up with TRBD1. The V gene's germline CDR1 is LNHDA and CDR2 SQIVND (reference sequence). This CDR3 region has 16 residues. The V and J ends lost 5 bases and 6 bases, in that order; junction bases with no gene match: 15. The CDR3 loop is CASSLTPTWTGNGYTF. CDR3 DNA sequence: TGTGCCAGTAGTCTCACCCCGACCTGGACAGGAAATGGCTACACCTTC. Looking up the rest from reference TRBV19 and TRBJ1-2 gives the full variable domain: DGGITQSPKYLFRKEGQNVTLSCEQNLNHDAMYWYRQDPGQGLRLIYYSQIVNDFQKGDIAEGYSVSREKKESFPLTVTSAQKNPTAFYLCASSLTPTWTGNGYTFGSGTRLTVV.

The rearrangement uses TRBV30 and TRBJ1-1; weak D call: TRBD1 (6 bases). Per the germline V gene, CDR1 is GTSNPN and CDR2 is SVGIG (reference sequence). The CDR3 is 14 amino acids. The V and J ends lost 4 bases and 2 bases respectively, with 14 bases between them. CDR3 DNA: TGTGCCTGGACCAAAGGGGGGGGCAACACTGAAGCTTTCTTT. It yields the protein CAWTKGGGNTEAFF. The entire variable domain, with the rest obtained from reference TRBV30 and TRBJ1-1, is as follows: SQTIHQWPATLVQPVGSPLSLECTVEGTSNPNLYWYRQAAGRGLQLLFYSVGIGQISSEVPQNLSASRPQDRQFILSSKKLLLSDSGFYLCAWTKGGGNTEAFFGQGTRLTVV.

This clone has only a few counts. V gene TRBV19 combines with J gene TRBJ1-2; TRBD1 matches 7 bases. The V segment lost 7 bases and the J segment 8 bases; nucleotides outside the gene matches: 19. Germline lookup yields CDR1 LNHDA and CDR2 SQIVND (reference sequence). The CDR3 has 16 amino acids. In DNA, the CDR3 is TGTGCCAGTACAGAAGACAGGGCTGTTGATTTTTTGGGCTACACCTTC. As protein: CASTEDRAVDFLGYTF.

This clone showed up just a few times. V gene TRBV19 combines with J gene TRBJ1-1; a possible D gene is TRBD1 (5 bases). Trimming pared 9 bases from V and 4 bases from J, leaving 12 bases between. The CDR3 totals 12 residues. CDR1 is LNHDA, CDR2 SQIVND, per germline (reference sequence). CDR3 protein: CASLMGGTEAFF. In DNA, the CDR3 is TGTGCCAGCCTAATGGGGGGCACTGAAGCTTTCTTT.

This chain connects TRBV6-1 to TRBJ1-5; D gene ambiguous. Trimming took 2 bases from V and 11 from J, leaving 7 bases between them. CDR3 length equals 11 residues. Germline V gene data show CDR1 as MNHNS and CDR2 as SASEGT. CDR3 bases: TGTGCCAGCAGTGAAAAGCTTACCCAGCATTTT. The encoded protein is CASSEKLTQHF.

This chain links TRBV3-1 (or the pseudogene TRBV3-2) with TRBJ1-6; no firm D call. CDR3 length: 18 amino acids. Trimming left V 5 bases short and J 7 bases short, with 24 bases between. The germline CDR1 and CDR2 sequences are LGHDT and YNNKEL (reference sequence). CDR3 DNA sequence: TGTGCCAGCAGCAGGCCGGGTCCCATTTCATACATCAATTCACCCCTCCACTTT. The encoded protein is CASSRPGPISYINSPLHF.

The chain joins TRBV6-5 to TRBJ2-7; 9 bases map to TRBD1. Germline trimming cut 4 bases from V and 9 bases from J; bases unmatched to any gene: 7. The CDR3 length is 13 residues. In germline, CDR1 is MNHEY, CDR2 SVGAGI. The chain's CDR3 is CASSSGQGLGQYF. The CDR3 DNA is TGTGCCAGCAGTTCGGGACAGGGTTTAGGGCAGTACTTC.

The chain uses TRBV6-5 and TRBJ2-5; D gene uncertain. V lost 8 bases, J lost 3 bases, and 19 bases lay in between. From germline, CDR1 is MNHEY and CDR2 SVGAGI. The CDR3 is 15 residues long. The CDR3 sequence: CASLSNLAVKETQYF. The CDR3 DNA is TGTGCCAGCCTATCCAACCTTGCGGTTAAAGAGACCCAGTACTTC.

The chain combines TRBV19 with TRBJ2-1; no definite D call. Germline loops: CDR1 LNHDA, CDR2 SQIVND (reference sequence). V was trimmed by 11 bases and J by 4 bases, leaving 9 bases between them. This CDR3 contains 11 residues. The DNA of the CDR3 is TGTGCCTCGAGAGCATACAATGAGCAGTTCTTC. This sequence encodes CASRAYNEQFF.

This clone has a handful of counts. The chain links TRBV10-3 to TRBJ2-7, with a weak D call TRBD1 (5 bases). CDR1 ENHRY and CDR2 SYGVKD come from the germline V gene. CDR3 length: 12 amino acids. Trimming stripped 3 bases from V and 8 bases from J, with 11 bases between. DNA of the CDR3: TGTGCCATCAGTGAAGGGGTAGGGCAGCAGTACTTC. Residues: CAISEGVGQQYF.

The chain's CDR3 is CASSQVAGGTYNEQFF. The CDR3 DNA follows: TGTGCCAGCAGCCAAGTGGCGGGGGGAACCTACAATGAGCAGTTCTTC. This chain links TRBV4-2 with TRBJ2-1; 8 nucleotides agree with TRBD2. The germline CDR1 and CDR2 sequences are LGHNA and YNFKEQ. The CDR3 extends over 16 amino acids. V shed 1 base, J shed 2 bases, and the junction held 4 bases outside the gene matches.

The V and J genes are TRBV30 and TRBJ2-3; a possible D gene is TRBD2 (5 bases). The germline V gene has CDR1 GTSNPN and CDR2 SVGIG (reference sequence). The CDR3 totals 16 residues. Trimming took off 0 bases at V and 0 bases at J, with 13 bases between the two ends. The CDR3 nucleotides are TGTGCCTGGAGTGTTACGAGGGTTTCCAGCACAGATACGCAGTATTTT. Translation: CAWSVTRVSSTDTQYF.

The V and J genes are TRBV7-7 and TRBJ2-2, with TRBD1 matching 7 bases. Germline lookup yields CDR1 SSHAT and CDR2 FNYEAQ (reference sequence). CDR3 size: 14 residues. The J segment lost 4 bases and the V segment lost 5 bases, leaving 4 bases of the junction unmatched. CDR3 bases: TGTGCCAGCAGCAAACAGGGGAGCACCGGGGAGCTGTTTTTT. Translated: CASSKQGSTGELFF.

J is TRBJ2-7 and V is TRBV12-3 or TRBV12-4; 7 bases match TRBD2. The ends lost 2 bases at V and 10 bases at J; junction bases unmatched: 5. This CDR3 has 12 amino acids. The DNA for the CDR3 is TGTGCCAGCAGTTTATGGGAGCGGGACCAGTACTTC. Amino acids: CASSLWERDQYF.

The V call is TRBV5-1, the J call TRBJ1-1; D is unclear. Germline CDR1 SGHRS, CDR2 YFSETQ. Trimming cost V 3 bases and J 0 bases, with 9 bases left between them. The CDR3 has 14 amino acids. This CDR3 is CASSYRSVNTEAFF. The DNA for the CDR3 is TGCGCCAGCAGCTACCGTTCGGTGAACACTGAAGCTTTCTTT.